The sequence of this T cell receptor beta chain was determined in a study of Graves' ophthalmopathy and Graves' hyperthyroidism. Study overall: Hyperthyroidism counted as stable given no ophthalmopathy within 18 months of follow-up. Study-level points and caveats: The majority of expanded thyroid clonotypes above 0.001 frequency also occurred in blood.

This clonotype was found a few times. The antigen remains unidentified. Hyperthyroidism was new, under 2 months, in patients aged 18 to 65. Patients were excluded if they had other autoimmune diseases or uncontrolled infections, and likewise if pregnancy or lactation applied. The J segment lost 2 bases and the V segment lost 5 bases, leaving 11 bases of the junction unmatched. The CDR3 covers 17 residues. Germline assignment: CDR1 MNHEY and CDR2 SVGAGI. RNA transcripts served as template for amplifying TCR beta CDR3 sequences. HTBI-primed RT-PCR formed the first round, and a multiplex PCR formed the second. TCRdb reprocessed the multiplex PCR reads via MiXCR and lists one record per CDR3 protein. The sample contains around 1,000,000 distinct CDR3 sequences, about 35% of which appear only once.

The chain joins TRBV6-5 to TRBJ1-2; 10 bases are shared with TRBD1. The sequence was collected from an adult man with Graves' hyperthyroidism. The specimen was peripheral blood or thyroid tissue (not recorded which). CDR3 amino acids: CASSRQGASTSNYGYTF. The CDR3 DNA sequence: TGTGCCAGCAGTCGACAGGGGGCTTCTACATCCAACTATGGCTACACCTTC.